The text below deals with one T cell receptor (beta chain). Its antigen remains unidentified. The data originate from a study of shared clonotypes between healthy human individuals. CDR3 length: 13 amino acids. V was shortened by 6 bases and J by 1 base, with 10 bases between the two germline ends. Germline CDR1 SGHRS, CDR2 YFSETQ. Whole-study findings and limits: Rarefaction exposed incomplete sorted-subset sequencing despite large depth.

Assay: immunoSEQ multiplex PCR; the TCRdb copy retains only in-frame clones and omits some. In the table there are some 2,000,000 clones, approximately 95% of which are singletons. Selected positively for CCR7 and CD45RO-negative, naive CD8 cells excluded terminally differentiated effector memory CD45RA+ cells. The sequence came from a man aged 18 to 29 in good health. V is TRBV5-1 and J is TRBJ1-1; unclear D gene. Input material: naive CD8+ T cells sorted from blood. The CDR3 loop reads CASMSGENTEAFF. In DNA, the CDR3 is TGCGCCAGCATGTCGGGCGAGAACACTGAAGCTTTCTTT.